This TCR beta chain was sequenced during a study of CD8 T cells in Susac syndrome. Reverse transcription used about 0.45 to 1 ug RNA and random hexamers. From the immunoSEQ multiplex PCR reads, TCRdb called clonotypes with MiXCR, one entry per CDR3 protein. There are 65,000 to 85,000 distinct CDR3 sequences in the sample; over 85% occur only once, and 0.45% to 0.55% lies in the top ten. The Susac syndrome patients fit the recently defined diagnostic criteria for definite or probable disease. Germline V gene sequence: CDR1 MGHDK, CDR2 SYGVNS. The CDR3 has 13 residues. V lost 2 bases and J 1 base, leaving 5 bases between the germline ends.

This rearrangement joins TRBV25-1 to TRBJ1-1; no clear D. The specimen was CD8+ T cells from PBMCs. The source of this sequence is a human donor with Susac syndrome. The CDR3 bases are TGTGCCAGCAGTGAAAATGGGAACACTGAAGCTTTCTTT. Protein sequence: CASSENGNTEAFF.